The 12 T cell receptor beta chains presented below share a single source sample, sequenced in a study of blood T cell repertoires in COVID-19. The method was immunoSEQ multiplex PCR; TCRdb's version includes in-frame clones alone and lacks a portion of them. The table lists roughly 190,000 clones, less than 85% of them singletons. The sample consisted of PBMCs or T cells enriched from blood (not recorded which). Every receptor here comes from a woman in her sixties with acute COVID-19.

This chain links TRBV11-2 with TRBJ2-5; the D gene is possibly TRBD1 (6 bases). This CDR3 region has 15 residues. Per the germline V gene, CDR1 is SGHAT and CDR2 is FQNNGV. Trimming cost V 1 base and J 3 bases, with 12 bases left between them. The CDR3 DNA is TGTGCCAGCAGCTTAGGGGGGCTGTCAAAAGAGACCCAGTACTTC. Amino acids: CASSLGGLSKETQYF.

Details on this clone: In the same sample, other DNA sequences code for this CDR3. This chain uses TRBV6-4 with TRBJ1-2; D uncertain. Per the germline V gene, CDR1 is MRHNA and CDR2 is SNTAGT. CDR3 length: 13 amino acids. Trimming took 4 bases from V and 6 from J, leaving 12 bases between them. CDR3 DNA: TGTGCCAGCAGTGTCGCGGGGAGTAATGGCTACACCTTC. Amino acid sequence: CASSVAGSNGYTF.

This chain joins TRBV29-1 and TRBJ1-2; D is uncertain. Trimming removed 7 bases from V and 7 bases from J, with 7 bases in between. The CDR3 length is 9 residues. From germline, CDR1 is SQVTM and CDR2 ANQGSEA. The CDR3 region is CSESGGYTF. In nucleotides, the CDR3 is TGCAGCGAGTCGGGTGGCTACACCTTC.

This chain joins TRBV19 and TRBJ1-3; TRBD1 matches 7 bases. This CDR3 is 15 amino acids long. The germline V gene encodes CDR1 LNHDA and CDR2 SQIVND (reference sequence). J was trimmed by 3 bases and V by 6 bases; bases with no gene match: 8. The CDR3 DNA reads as TGTGCCAGTAGAGACAGGGTGCTATTTGGAAACACCATATATTTT. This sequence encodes CASRDRVLFGNTIYF.

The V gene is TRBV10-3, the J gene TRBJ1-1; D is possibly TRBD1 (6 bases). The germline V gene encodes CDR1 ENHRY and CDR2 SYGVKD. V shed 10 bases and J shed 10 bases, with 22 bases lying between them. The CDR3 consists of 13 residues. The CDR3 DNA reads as TGTGCCAGCTTTACAGGGTTGGACAAGAGAGCTTTCTTT. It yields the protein CASFTGLDKRAFF.

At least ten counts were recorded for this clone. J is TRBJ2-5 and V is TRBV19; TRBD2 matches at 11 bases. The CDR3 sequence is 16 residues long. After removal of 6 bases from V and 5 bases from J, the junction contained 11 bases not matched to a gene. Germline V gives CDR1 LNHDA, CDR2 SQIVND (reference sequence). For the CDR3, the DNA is TGTGCCAGTAGCCTTGATACTAGCGGGGGTTCGGAGACCCAGTACTTC. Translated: CASSLDTSGGSETQYF.

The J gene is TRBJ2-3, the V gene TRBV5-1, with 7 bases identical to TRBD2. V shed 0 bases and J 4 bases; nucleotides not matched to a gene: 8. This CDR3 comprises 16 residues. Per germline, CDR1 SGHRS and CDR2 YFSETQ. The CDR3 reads CASSLGGGVIPDTQYF. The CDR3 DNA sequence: TGCGCCAGCAGCTTGGGCGGGGGAGTTATTCCAGATACGCAGTATTTT.

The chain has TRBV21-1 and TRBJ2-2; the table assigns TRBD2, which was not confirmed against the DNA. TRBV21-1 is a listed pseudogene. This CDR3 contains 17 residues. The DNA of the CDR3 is TGTGCCAGCAGCAAAGGACTAGCGGAGAATAACACCGGGGAGCTGTTTTTT. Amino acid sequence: CASSKGLAENNTGELFF.

CDR3 nucleotides: TGTGCCAGTAGCCATTTAGGACTAGCGGGGGTTACAGATACGCAGTATTTT. Protein product: CASSHLGLAGVTDTQYF. This chain uses TRBV19 with TRBJ2-3; the match to TRBD2 covers 13 bases. There are 17 residues in the CDR3. CDR1 is LNHDA, CDR2 SQIVND, per germline (reference sequence). Trimming at V came to 6 bases and at J to 3 bases, leaving 9 bases not matched to a gene. The full variable domain, with the rest looked up from reference TRBV19 and TRBJ2-3, is DGGITQSPKYLFRKEGQNVTLSCEQNLNHDAMYWYRQDPGQGLRLIYYSQIVNDFQKGDIAEGYSVSREKKESFPLTVTSAQKNPTAFYLCASSHLGLAGVTDTQYFGPGTRLTVL.

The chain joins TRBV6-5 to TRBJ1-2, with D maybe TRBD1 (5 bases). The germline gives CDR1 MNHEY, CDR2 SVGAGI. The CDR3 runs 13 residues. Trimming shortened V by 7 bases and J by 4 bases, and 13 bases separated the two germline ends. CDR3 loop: CASTHRQTYGYTF. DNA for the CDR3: TGTGCCAGCACCCACAGGCAAACCTATGGCTACACCTTC.

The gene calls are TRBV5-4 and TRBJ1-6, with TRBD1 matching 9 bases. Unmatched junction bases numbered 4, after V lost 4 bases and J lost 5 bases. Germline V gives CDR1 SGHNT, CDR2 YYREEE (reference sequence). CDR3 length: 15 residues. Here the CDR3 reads CASSKWDRDNSPLHF. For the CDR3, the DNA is TGTGCCAGCAGCAAATGGGACAGGGATAATTCACCCCTCCACTTT.

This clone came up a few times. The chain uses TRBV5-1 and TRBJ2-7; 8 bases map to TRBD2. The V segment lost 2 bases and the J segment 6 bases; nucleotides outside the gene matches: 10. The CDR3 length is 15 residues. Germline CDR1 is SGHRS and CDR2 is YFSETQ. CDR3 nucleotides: TGCGCCAGCAGCTTTAGTCCTGAGCGGGAGAGCGAGCAGTACTTC. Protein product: CASSFSPERESEQYF.